The next 6 T cell receptor beta chains were all read from a single sample in a study of cytotoxic CD8 clonotypes in ibrutinib-treated CLL. Produced via immunoSEQ multiplex PCR; TCRdb's table is partial and in-frame only. This sample has about 310,000 clones; about 80% occur once, and the top ten carry over 6.5%. The source material was PBMCs, sampled before ibrutinib treatment. The receptors come from a human donor with chronic lymphocytic leukemia.

This clone was found a few times. This rearrangement joins TRBV18 to TRBJ2-2; D is perhaps TRBD1 or TRBD2 (5 bases each). The CDR3 has 16 residues. Germline CDR1 reads KGHSH; CDR2 reads LQKENI. Trimming stripped 2 bases from V and 4 bases from J, with 14 bases between. The chain's CDR3 is CASSPFLGTGTGELFF. CDR3 sequence (DNA): TGTGCCAGCTCACCATTCCTGGGGACGGGCACCGGGGAGCTGTTTTTT.

As DNA, the CDR3 is TGTGCCAGCAGCTTAATTAGCGGGAGTGGCTACGAGCAGTACTTC. The encoded protein is CASSLISGSGYEQYF. The chain couples TRBV7-2 to TRBJ2-7; 9 bases line up with TRBD2. J was trimmed by 3 bases and V by 2 bases; bases with no gene match: 5. CDR1 is SGHTA and CDR2 is FQGNSA in the germline V gene. The CDR3 runs 15 residues.

This chain joins TRBV27 and TRBJ1-6; unclear D gene. This CDR3 spans 15 amino acids. V was cut by 1 base and J by 7 bases, with 11 bases left in between. The germline gives CDR1 MNHEY, CDR2 SMNVEV (reference sequence). The CDR3 loop reads CASSLLSGLNSPLHF. The DNA for the CDR3 is TGTGCCAGCAGTTTATTGTCGGGGTTGAATTCACCCCTCCACTTT.

The chain has TRBV5-1 and TRBJ2-2, with unresolved D. This CDR3 is 15 amino acids long. Germline V gives CDR1 SGHRS, CDR2 YFSETQ. The V gene lost 0 bases and the J gene lost 2 bases, with 8 bases spanning the gap. The CDR3 here is CASSLAGVNTGELFF. The CDR3 DNA sequence: TGCGCCAGCAGCTTGGCTGGGGTTAACACCGGGGAGCTGTTTTTT.

The genes are TRBV5-5 and TRBJ2-7; D is unresolved. This CDR3 is 12 amino acids long. Germline CDR1 SGHKS, CDR2 YYEKEE (reference sequence). Trimming shortened V by 1 base and J by 3 bases, and 5 bases separated the two germline ends. CDR3 nucleotides: TGTGCCAGCAGCTTGCGCTTCTACGAGCAGTACTTC. This translates into CASSLRFYEQYF.

The chain employs TRBV4-3 and TRBJ2-3; TRBD2 matches at 13 bases. Germline V gene sequence: CDR1 LGHNA, CDR2 YSLEER. Trimming at V came to 1 base and at J to 0 bases, leaving 4 bases not matched to a gene. This CDR3 is built from 18 residues. CDR3 sequence: CASSQGTSGSLSTDTQYF. The DNA for the CDR3 is TGCGCCAGCAGCCAAGGGACTAGCGGGAGTCTTAGCACAGATACGCAGTATTTT.